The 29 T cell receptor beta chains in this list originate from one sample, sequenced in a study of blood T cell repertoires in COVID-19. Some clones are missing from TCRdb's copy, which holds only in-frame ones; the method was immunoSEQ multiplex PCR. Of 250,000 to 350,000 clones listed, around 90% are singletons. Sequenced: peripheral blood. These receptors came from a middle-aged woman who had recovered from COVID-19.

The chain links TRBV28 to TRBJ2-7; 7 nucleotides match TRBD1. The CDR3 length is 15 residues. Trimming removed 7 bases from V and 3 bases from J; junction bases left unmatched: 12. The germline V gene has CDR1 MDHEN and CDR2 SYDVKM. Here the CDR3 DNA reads TGTGCCAGCACCCTCGCAGGGGGTAATTACTACGAGCAGTACTTC. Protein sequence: CASTLAGGNYYEQYF.

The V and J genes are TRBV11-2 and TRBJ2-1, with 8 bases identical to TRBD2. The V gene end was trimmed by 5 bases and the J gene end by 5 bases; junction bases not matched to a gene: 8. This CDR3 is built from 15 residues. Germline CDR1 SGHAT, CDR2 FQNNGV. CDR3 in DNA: TGTGCCAGCAGCGTTCGTACGGGAGGGGACAATGAGCAGTTCTTC. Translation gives CASSVRTGGDNEQFF.

This CDR3 is CASSPYGDTEAFF. The CDR3, as DNA: TGTGCCAGCTCACCTTACGGGGACACTGAAGCTTTCTTT. The V gene is TRBV18, the J gene TRBJ1-1, with D hard to call. The CDR3 length is 13 residues. Germline assignment: CDR1 KGHSH and CDR2 LQKENI. V shed 3 bases and J shed 3 bases, with 8 bases lying between them.

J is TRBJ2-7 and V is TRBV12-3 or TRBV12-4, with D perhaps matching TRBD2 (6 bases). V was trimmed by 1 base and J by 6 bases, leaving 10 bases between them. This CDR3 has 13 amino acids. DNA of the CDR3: TGTGCCAGCAGTTTAGGGTACGGGGGCGAGCAGTACTTC. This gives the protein CASSLGYGGEQYF.

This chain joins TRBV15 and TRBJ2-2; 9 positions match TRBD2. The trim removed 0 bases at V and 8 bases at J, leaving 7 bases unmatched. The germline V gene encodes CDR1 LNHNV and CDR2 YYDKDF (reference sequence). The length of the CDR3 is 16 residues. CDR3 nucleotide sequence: TGTGCCACCAGCAGAGATCGGGTAGCGGGAGCGGGGGAGCTGTTTTTT. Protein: CATSRDRVAGAGELFF.

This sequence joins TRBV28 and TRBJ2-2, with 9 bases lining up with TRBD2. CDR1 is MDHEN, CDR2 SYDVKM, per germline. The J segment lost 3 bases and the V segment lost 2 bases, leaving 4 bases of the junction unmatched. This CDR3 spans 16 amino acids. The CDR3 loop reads CASSLSGRPYTGELFF. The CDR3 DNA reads TGTGCCAGCAGTTTAAGCGGGAGGCCTTACACCGGGGAGCTGTTTTTT.

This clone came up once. CDR3 amino acids: CASSYDRENGIYEQYF. The CDR3 region has the DNA TGCGCCAGCAGCTATGATAGAGAAAACGGGATCTACGAGCAGTACTTC. The chain joins TRBV4-1 to TRBJ2-7; the D gene is possibly TRBD2 (5 bases). V lost 5 bases, J lost 3 bases, and 20 bases lay in between. Germline CDR1 and CDR2: MGHRA and YSYEKL. The CDR3 runs 16 residues.

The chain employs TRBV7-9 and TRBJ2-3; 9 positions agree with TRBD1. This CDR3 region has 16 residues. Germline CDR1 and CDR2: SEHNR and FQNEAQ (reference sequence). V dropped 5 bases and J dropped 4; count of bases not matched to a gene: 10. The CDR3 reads CASSAGQGVRADTQYF. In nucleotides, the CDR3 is TGTGCCAGCAGCGCGGGACAGGGCGTACGGGCAGATACGCAGTATTTT.

In DNA, the CDR3 is TGCAGCGTTGGGGAGGTGGGGCGCGGGGAGCTGTTTTTT. This gives the protein CSVGEVGRGELFF. This sequence joins TRBV29-1 and TRBJ2-2, with TRBD2 as a possible D gene (6 bases). V was clipped by 4 bases and J by 7 bases, with 13 bases between them. Germline V CDR1 and CDR2: SQVTM, ANQGSEA. The length of the CDR3 is 13 residues.

The CDR3 sequence is CASSPRENNNEQFF. The CDR3 DNA is TGTGCCAGCTCACCCCGGGAAAACAACAATGAGCAGTTCTTC. This chain connects TRBV18 to TRBJ2-1, with TRBD2 as a possible D gene (5 bases). Trimming cost V 3 bases and J 5 bases, with 11 bases left between them. Germline values: CDR1 KGHSH, CDR2 LQKENI. This CDR3 is 14 amino acids long.

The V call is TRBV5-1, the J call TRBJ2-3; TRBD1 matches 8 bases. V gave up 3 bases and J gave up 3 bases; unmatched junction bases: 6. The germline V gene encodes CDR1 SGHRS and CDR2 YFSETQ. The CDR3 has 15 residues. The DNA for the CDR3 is TGCGCCAGCAGCTCCAGGGGGCTCGGTACAGATACGCAGTATTTT. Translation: CASSSRGLGTDTQYF. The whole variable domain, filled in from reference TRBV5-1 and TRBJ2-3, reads KAGVTQTPRYLIKTRGQQVTLSCSPISGHRSVSWYQQTPGQGLQFLFEYFSETQRNKGNFPGRFSGRQFSNSRSEMNVSTLELGDSALYLCASSSRGLGTDTQYFGPGTRLTVL.

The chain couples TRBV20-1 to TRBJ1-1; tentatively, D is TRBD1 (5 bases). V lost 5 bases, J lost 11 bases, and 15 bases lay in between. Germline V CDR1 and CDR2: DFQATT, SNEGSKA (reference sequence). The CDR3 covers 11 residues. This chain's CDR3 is CSASPGDGAFF. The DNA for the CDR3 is TGCAGTGCTTCCCCGGGGGATGGGGCTTTCTTT.

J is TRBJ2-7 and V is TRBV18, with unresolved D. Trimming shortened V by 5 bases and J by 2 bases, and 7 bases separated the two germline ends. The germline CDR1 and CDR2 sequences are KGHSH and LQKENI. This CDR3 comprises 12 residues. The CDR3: CASSSSAYEQYF. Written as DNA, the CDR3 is TGTGCCAGCTCATCGTCCGCCTACGAGCAGTACTTC.

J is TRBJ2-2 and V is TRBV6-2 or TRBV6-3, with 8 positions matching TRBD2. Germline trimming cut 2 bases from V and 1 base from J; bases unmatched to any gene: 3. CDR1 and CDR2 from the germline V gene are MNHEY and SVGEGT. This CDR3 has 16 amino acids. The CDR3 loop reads CASSYRAGVNTGELFF. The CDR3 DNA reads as TGTGCCAGCAGTTACCGAGCGGGAGTGAACACCGGGGAGCTGTTTTTT.

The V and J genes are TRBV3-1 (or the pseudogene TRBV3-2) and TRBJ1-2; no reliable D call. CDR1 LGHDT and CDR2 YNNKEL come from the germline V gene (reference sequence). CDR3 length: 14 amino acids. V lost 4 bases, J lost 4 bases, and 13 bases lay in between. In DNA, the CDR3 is TGTGCCAGCAGCCCCGGCGGTTCCCGCTATGGCTACACCTTC. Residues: CASSPGGSRYGYTF.

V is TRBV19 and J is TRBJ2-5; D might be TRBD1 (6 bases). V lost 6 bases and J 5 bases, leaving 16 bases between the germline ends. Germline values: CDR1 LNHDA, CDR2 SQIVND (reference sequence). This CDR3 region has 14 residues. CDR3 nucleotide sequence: TGTGCCAGTAGCCCACAGGGCAGCTATGAGACCCAGTACTTC. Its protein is CASSPQGSYETQYF.

In DNA form, the CDR3 reads TGTGCCAGTAGCCCATGGCGGAGCTCCTACGAGCAGTACTTC. This encodes CASSPWRSSYEQYF. V usage is TRBV19 and J usage is TRBJ2-7; D ambiguous. CDR1 and CDR2 (germline): LNHDA, SQIVND (reference sequence). V was cut by 6 bases and J by 0 bases, with 12 bases left in between. The CDR3 spans 14 residues.

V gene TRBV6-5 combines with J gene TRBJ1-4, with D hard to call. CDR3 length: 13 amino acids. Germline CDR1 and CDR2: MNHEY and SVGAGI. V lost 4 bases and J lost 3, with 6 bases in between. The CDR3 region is CASSWAANEKLFF. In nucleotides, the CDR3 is TGTGCCAGCAGTTGGGCAGCTAATGAAAAACTGTTTTTT.

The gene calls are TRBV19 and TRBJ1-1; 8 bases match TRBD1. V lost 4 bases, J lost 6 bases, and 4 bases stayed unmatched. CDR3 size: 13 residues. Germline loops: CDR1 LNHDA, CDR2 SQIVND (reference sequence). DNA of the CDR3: TGTGCCAGTAGTACCAGACAGGGGTCTGAAGCTTTCTTT. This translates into CASSTRQGSEAFF.

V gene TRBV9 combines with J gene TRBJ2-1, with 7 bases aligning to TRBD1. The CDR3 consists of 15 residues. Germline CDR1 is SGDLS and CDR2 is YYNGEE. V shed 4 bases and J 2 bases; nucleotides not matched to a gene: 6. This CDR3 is CASSPDGTAYNEQFF. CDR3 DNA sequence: TGTGCCAGCAGCCCCGACGGGACAGCCTACAATGAGCAGTTCTTC. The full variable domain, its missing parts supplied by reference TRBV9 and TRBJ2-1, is DSGVTQTPKHLITATGQRVTLRCSPRSGDLSVYWYQQSLDQGLQFLIQYYNGEERAKGNILERFSAQQFPDLHSELNLSSLELGDSALYFCASSPDGTAYNEQFFGPGTRLTVL.

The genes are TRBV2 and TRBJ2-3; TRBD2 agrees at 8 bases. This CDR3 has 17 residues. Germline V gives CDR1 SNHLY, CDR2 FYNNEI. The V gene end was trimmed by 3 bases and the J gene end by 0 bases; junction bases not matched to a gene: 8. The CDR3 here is CASSDPFSGVSTDTQYF. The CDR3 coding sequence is TGTGCCAGCAGTGACCCTTTTAGCGGGGTTAGCACAGATACGCAGTATTTT.

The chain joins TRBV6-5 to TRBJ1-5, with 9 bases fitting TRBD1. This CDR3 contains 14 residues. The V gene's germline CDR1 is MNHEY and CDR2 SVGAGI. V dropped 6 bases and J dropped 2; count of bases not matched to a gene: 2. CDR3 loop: CASRRDRGNQPQHF. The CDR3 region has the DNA TGTGCCAGCAGACGGGACAGGGGCAATCAGCCCCAGCATTTT.

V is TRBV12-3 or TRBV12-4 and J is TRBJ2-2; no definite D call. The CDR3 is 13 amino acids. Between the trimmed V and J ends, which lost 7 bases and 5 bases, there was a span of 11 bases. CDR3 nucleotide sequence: TGTGCCAGCACCCAAACCCAGACCGGGGAGCTGTTTTTT. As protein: CASTQTQTGELFF.

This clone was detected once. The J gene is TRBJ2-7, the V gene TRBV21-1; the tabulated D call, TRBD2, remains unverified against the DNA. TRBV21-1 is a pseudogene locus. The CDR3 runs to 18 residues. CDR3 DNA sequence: TGTGCCACCCTTACCCGGGGGAAGGAGGGGCATAGATCTTACGAGCAGTACTTC. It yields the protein CATLTRGKEGHRSYEQYF.

CDR3 sequence (DNA): TGTGCCAGCAGCTTCGGTCTAGCGGGAGTGACGGGGACCCAGTACTTC. Amino acids: CASSFGLAGVTGTQYF. The chain links TRBV11-2 to TRBJ2-5; 10 bases agree with TRBD2. Germline V gene sequence: CDR1 SGHAT, CDR2 FQNNGV. V was pared by 3 bases and J by 7 bases, with 11 bases of the junction left unmatched. This CDR3 has 16 residues.

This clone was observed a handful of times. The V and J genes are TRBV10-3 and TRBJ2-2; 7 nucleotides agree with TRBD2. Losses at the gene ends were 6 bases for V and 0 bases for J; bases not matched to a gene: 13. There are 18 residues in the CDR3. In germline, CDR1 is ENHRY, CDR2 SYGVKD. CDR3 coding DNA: TGTGCCATCAGGGATGACTCTAGCGGAACCACGAACACCGGGGAGCTGTTTTTT. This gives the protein CAIRDDSSGTTNTGELFF.

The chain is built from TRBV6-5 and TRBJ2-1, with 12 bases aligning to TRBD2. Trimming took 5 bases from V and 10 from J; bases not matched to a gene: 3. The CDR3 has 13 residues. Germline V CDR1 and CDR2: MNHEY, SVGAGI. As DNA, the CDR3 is TGTGCCAGCAGTCCCGGACTAGCGGGAGAGCAGTTCTTC. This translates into CASSPGLAGEQFF.

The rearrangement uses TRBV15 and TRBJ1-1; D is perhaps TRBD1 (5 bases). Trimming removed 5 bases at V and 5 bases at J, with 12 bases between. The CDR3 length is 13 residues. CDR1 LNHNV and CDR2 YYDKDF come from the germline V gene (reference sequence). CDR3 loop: CATSQGLETEAFF. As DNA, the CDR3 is TGTGCCACCAGCCAGGGCTTGGAGACTGAAGCTTTCTTT.

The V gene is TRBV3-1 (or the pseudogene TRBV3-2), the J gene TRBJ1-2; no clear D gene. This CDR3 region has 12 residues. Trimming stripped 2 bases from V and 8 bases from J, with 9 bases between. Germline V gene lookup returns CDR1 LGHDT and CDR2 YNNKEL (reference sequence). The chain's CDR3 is CASSQTEGGYTF. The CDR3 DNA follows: TGTGCCAGCAGCCAAACGGAGGGCGGCTACACCTTC.